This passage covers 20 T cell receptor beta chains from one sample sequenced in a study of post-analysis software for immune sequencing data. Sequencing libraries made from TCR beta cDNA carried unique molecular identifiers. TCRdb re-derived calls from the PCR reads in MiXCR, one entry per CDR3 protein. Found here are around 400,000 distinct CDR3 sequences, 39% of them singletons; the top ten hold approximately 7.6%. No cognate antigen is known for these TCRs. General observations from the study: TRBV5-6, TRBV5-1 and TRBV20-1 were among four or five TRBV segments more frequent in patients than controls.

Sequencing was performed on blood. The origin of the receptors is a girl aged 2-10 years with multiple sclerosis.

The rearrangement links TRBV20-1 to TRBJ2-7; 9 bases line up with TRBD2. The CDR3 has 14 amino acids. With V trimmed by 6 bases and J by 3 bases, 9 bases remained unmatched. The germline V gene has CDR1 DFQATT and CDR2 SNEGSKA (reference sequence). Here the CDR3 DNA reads TGCAGTGCCCACGGAGGTAGCGGGAGCTACGAGCAGTACTTC. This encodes CSAHGGSGSYEQYF.

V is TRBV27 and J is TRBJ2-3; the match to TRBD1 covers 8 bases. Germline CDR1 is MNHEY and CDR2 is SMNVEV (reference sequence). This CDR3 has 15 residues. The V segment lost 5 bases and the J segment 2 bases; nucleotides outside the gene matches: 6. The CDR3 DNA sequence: TGTGCCAGCAGTCCGCGGACAGGGCCCACAGATACGCAGTATTTT. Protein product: CASSPRTGPTDTQYF.

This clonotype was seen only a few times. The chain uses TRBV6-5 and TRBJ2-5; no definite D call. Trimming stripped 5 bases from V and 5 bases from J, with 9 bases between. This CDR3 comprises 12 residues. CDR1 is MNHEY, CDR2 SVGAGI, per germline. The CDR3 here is CASSHPRETQYF. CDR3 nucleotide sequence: TGTGCCAGCAGTCACCCGAGGGAGACCCAGTACTTC.

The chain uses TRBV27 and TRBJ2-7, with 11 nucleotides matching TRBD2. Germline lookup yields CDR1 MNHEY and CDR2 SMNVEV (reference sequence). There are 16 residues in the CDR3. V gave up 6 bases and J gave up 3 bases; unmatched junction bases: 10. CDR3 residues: CASRGLGTSGNYEQYF. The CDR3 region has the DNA TGTGCCAGCAGAGGATTAGGGACTAGCGGAAACTACGAGCAGTACTTC.

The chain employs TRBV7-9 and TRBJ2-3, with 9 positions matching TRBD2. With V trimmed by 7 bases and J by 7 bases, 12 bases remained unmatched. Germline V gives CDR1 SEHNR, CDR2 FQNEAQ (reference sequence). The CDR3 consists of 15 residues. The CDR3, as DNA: TGTGCCAGCACTCAAACCGGCGGGGGGGCGTATACGCAGTATTTT. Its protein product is CASTQTGGGAYTQYF.

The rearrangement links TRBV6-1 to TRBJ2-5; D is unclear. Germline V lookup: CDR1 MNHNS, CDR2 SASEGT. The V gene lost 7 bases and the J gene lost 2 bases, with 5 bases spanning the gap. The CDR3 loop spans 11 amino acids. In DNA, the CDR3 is TGTGCCAGCACCTTGCAAGAGACCCAGTACTTC. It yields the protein CASTLQETQYF.

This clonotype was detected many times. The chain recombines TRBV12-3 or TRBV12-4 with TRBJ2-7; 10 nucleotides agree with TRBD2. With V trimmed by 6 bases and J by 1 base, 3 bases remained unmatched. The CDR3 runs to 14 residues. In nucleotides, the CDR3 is TGTGCCAGCAGCCCTAGCGGGGGATCCTACGAGCAGTACTTC. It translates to CASSPSGGSYEQYF.

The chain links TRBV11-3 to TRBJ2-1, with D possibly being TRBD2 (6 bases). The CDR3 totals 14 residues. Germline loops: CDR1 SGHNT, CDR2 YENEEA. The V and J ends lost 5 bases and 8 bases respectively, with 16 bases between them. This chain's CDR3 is CASSPVGGIDEQFF. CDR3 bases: TGTGCCAGCAGCCCGGTGGGGGGTATCGATGAGCAGTTCTTC.

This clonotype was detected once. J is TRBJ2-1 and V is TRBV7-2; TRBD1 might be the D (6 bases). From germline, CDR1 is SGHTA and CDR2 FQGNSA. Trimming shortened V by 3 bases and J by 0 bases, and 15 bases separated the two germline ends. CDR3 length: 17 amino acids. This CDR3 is CASSFKPGQRSYNEQFF. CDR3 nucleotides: TGTGCCAGCAGCTTCAAACCGGGACAACGCTCCTACAATGAGCAGTTCTTC.

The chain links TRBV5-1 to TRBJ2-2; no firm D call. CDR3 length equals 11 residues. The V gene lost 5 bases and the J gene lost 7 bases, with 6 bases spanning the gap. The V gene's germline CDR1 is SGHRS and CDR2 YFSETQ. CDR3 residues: CASSNLGELFF. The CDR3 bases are TGCGCCAGCAGTAACCTCGGGGAGCTGTTTTTT.

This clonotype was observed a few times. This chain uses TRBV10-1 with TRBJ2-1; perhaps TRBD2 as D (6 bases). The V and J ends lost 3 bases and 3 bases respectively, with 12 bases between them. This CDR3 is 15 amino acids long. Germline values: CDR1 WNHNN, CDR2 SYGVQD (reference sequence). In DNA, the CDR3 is TGCGCCAGCAGTGAATTCGAGGGAGGCTACAATGAGCAGTTCTTC. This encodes CASSEFEGGYNEQFF.

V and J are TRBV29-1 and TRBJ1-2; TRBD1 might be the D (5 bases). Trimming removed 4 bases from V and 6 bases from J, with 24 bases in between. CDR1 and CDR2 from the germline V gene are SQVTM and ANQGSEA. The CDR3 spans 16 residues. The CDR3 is CSVVVVGPLRGDGYTF. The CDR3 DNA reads TGCAGCGTTGTGGTGGTGGGACCCCTGAGAGGGGATGGCTACACCTTC.

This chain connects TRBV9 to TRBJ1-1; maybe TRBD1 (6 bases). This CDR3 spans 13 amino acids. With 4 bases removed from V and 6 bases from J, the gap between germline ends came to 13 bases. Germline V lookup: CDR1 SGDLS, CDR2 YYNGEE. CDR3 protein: CASSQTGISEAFF. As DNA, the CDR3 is TGTGCCAGCAGCCAAACAGGGATCTCTGAAGCTTTCTTT.

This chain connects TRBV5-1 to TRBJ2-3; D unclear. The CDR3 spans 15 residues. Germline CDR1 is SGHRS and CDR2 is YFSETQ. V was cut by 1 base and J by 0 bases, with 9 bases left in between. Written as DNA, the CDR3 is TGCGCCAGCAGCTTGAGTAGCAGGAGCACAGATACGCAGTATTTT. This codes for CASSLSSRSTDTQYF.

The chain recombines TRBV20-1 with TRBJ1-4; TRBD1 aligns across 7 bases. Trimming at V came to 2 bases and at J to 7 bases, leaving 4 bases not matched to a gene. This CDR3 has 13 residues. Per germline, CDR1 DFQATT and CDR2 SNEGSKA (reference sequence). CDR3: CSARSPGGEKLFF. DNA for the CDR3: TGCAGTGCTAGATCCCCAGGGGGTGAAAAACTGTTTTTT.

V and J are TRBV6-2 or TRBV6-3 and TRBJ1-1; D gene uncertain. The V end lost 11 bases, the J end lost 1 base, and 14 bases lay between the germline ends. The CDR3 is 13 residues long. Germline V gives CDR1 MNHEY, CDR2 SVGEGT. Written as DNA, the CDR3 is TGTGCCTCCCGCGGGTCGGGGAACACTGAAGCTTTCTTT. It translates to CASRGSGNTEAFF.

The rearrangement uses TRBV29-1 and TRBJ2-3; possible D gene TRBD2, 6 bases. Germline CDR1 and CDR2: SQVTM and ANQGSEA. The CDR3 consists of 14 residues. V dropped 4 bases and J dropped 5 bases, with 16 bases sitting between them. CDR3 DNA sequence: TGCAGCGTTGTGGCAGAGGAGACTAGAGATACGCAGTATTTT. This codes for CSVVAEETRDTQYF.

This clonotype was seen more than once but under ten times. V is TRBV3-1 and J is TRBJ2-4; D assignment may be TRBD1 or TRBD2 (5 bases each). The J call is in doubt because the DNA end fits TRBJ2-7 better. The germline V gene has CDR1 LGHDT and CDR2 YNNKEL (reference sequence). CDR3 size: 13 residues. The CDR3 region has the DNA TGTGCCAGCAGCCAAGTTGGGACGACCGAGCAGTACTTC. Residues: CASSQVGTTEQYF.

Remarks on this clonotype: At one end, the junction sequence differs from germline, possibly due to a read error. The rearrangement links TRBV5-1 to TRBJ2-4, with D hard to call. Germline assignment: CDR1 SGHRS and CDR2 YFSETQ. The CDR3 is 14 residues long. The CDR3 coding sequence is TGCCCCAGCAAAGACGCTCTAGCCAAAAACATTCAGTACTTC. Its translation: CPSKDALAKNIQYF. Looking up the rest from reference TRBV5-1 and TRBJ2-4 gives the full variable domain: KAGVTQTPRYLIKTRGQQVTLSCSPISGHRSVSWYQQTPGQGLQFLFEYFSETQRNKGNFPGRFSGRQFSNSRSEMNVSTLELGDSALYLCPSKDALAKNIQYFGAGTRLSVL.

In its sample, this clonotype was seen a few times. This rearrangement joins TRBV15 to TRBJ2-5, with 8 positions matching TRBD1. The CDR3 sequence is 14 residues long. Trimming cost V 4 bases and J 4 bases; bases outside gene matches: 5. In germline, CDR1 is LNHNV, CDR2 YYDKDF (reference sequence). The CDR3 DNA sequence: TGTGCCACCAGCAAAACAGGGGGACGAGAGACCCAGTACTTC. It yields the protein CATSKTGGRETQYF.